The present T cell receptor (beta chain) was sequenced within a study of cytomegalovirus exposure and HLA in healthy donors. With respect to this clone: Its cognate antigen is unknown.

The CDR3 contains 13 residues. Trimming pared 3 bases from V and 13 bases from J, leaving 17 bases between. CDR1 is SGHNT, CDR2 YYREEE, per germline (reference sequence). General observations from the study: Earlier analysis looked at TCR beta V segments, and most were productive about 87% or about 30% of the time.

Researchers ran the PCR with 60 Vbeta and 13 Jbeta primers. Sequenced by immunoSEQ multiplex PCR; TCRdb stores in-frame clones only, minus some. Of some 120,000 clones in the sample, 65% to 80% were seen once. The sample comprised PBMCs. The TCR comes from a middle-aged woman in good health and CMV-seropositive. The gene calls are TRBV5-4 and TRBJ2-1; TRBD2 is a possible D gene (6 bases). DNA of the CDR3: TGTGCCAGCAGCTATGTACTAGCTGGAGCCCAGTTCTTC. Its protein is CASSYVLAGAQFF.